These 28 T cell receptor beta chains were sequenced from one sample in a study of cytomegalovirus exposure and HLA in healthy donors listed by TCRdb under 2017. Library preparation used the immunoSEQ multiplex PCR assay. What TCRdb holds here is the immuneACCESS table cut down to in-frame rearrangements. Part of the clones is not present; checked against another copy, under half of the missing clones reflect an unresolved V gene, and the others are unexplained. A total of 75,000 to 85,000 clones appear in this sample, approximately 90% of them only once. The ten top clones hold roughly 1.9% of the sample. Sequencing input: PBMCs. All receptors come from a young man in good health and CMV-seronegative.

The V call is TRBV2, the J call TRBJ2-2, with 11 bases aligning to TRBD2. The V and J ends lost 6 bases and 6 bases, in that order; junction bases with no gene match: 18. This CDR3 is built from 19 residues. Per the germline V gene, CDR1 is SNHLY and CDR2 is FYNNEI. This chain's CDR3 is CASSREPSGRRYSAGELFF. DNA for the CDR3: TGTGCCAGCAGCCGGGAACCTAGCGGGAGGCGGTACTCGGCCGGGGAGCTGTTTTTT.

The V and J genes are TRBV9 and TRBJ1-1, with 7 bases fitting TRBD1. CDR1 and CDR2 from the germline V gene are SGDLS and YYNGEE. The length of the CDR3 is 13 residues. V shed 0 bases, J shed 7 bases, and the junction held 3 bases outside the gene matches. CDR3 in DNA: TGTGCCAGCAGCGTAGCGGGACAGAATGAAGCTTTCTTT. Translated: CASSVAGQNEAFF.

The chain recombines TRBV19 with TRBJ2-1; no clear D gene. Germline V gene sequence: CDR1 LNHDA, CDR2 SQIVND (reference sequence). Trimming pared 1 base from V and 9 bases from J, leaving 7 bases between. CDR3 length: 12 residues. The CDR3 here is CASSIAGIEQFF. The CDR3 DNA reads TGTGCCAGTAGTATAGCAGGCATTGAGCAGTTCTTC.

This sequence joins TRBV10-3 and TRBJ2-1; 9 bases line up with TRBD1. Germline loops: CDR1 ENHRY, CDR2 SYGVKD. The junction had 5 bases not matched to a gene; V was cut back by 3 bases and J by 5 bases. The CDR3 runs to 15 residues. The chain's CDR3 is CAISDGTGMNNEQFF. CDR3 sequence (DNA): TGTGCCATCAGTGATGGGACAGGGATGAACAATGAGCAGTTCTTC.

V is TRBV6-6 and J is TRBJ1-5; no clear D gene. The CDR3 consists of 16 residues. V lost 2 bases to trimming and J lost 6 bases, with 17 bases between them. From germline, CDR1 is MNHNY and CDR2 SVGAGI (reference sequence). The CDR3 reads CASSYLPESVAQPQHF. The CDR3 DNA reads TGTGCCAGCAGTTACCTGCCAGAGTCGGTAGCTCAGCCCCAGCATTTT.

The chain joins TRBV6-5 to TRBJ1-1, with 9 bases aligning to TRBD1. The CDR3 sequence is 14 residues long. Germline trimming cut 2 bases from V and 4 bases from J; bases unmatched to any gene: 2. The germline V gene encodes CDR1 MNHEY and CDR2 SVGAGI. The CDR3 protein is CASSYTTGGTEAFF. The CDR3 bases are TGTGCCAGCAGTTACACGACAGGGGGCACTGAAGCTTTCTTT.

This rearrangement joins TRBV7-3 to TRBJ2-1; D remains unclear. Looked up from germline, CDR1 is SGHTA and CDR2 is FQGTGA. V was pared by 2 bases and J by 8 bases, with 13 bases between. This CDR3 is built from 14 residues. The DNA of the CDR3 is TGTGCCAGCAGCTTAGTGGTCTCGGCGGATGAGCAGTTCTTC. This sequence encodes CASSLVVSADEQFF.

The chain has TRBV6-1 and TRBJ2-3; the match to TRBD2 covers 10 bases. The CDR3 is 14 amino acids. The J segment lost 3 bases and the V segment lost 6 bases, leaving 3 bases of the junction unmatched. The germline V gene encodes CDR1 MNHNS and CDR2 SASEGT. The CDR3 is CASSLAGETDTQYF. The CDR3 DNA reads TGTGCCAGCAGCCTAGCGGGAGAAACAGATACGCAGTATTTT.

A single count supports this clone. The genes are TRBV7-2 and TRBJ1-5; perhaps TRBD1 as D (5 bases). The V end was cut by 5 bases, the J end by 0 bases, with 14 bases between. This CDR3 is 16 amino acids long. The V gene's germline CDR1 is SGHTA and CDR2 FQGNSA. CDR3 residues: CASSKTGTYSNQPQHF. CDR3 DNA sequence: TGTGCCAGCAGCAAAACAGGAACTTATAGCAATCAGCCCCAGCATTTT.

As to this clone: The sample contains more than one DNA sequence encoding this CDR3. The chain has TRBV19 and TRBJ2-1; D gene unclear. The CDR3 consists of 11 residues. V dropped 2 bases and J dropped 7 bases, with 3 bases sitting between them. Germline CDR1 reads LNHDA; CDR2 reads SQIVND (reference sequence). The CDR3 DNA is TGTGCCAGTAGTATATCAAATGAGCAGTTCTTC. Protein: CASSISNEQFF.

The chain couples TRBV9 to TRBJ1-2; D uncertain. In germline, CDR1 is SGDLS, CDR2 YYNGEE. The CDR3 is made up of 15 amino acids. Trimming pared 0 bases from V and 0 bases from J, leaving 9 bases between. The CDR3 region has the DNA TGTGCCAGCAGCGTAGGCACAGAAGCTAACTATGGCTACACCTTC. The encoded protein is CASSVGTEANYGYTF.

The chain uses TRBV7-9 and TRBJ2-3; D possibly corresponds to TRBD2 (5 bases). The CDR3 runs to 16 residues. Germline V CDR1 and CDR2: SEHNR, FQNEAQ (reference sequence). V shed 5 bases and J shed 4 bases, with 19 bases lying between them. CDR3 sequence reads: CASSPGVDPAADTQYF. Here the CDR3 DNA reads TGTGCCAGCAGCCCCGGGGTCGACCCGGCGGCAGATACGCAGTATTTT.

V gene TRBV4-2 combines with J gene TRBJ2-5; D is perhaps TRBD2 (6 bases). V was cut by 1 base and J by 1 base, with 7 bases left in between. CDR1 and CDR2 from the germline V gene are LGHNA and YNFKEQ. CDR3 size: 14 residues. The CDR3, as DNA: TGTGCCAGCAGCCAAGTGCGGGGCCAAGAGACCCAGTACTTC. It is translated as CASSQVRGQETQYF.

V and J are TRBV5-3 and TRBJ2-2; D gene unclear. TRBV5-3 is an ORF for which the function is uncertain. V lost 4 bases and J 0 bases, leaving 13 bases between the germline ends. This CDR3 contains 16 residues. CDR3 nucleotide sequence: TGTGCCAGAAGCCTCCTGGCCCCTTCGAACACCGGGGAGCTGTTTTTT. The encoded protein is CARSLLAPSNTGELFF.

The rearrangement links TRBV4-1 to TRBJ2-5, with D possibly matching TRBD1 (6 bases). Trimming removed 2 bases at V and 4 bases at J, with 11 bases between. The CDR3 length is 14 residues. Looked up from germline, CDR1 is MGHRA and CDR2 is YSYEKL. The DNA for the CDR3 is TGCGCCAGCAGCCAAAAGGGACAAGTAGAGACCCAGTACTTC. It translates to CASSQKGQVETQYF.

The rearrangement links TRBV9 to TRBJ2-1; 13 bases fit TRBD2. CDR1 is SGDLS, CDR2 YYNGEE, per germline. Trimming cost V 4 bases and J 0 bases; bases outside gene matches: 4. CDR3 length equals 17 residues. The CDR3 nucleotides are TGTGCCAGCAGCACCTGGACTAGCGGGAGCTCCTACAATGAGCAGTTCTTC. This codes for CASSTWTSGSSYNEQFF.

This chain connects TRBV5-1 to TRBJ2-3; 9 bases fit TRBD1. Trimming cost V 4 bases and J 2 bases; bases outside gene matches: 5. CDR1 SGHRS and CDR2 YFSETQ come from the germline V gene. The CDR3 consists of 15 residues. The CDR3 spells CASSLDRGSTDTQYF. The CDR3 DNA reads TGCGCCAGCAGCCTGGACAGGGGTTCCACAGATACGCAGTATTTT.

The CDR3 DNA reads TGTGCCAGCACCCCCCAGGGAAGCGGGAGCTACGAGCAGTACTTC. It encodes CASTPQGSGSYEQYF. The chain links TRBV11-1 to TRBJ2-7; 8 bases line up with TRBD2. CDR1 is SGHAT and CDR2 is FQDESV in the germline V gene (reference sequence). This CDR3 has 15 amino acids. Germline trimming cut 7 bases from V and 3 bases from J; bases unmatched to any gene: 11.

V is TRBV19 and J is TRBJ2-3; D might be TRBD2 (6 bases). Trimming removed 5 bases from V and 1 base from J, with 7 bases in between. Germline assignment: CDR1 LNHDA and CDR2 SQIVND (reference sequence). The CDR3 sequence is 13 residues long. In DNA, the CDR3 is TGTGCCAGTAGTCCGGGAGGCACAGATACGCAGTATTTT. Encoded protein: CASSPGGTDTQYF. Variable domain in full (rest from reference TRBV19 and TRBJ2-3): DGGITQSPKYLFRKEGQNVTLSCEQNLNHDAMYWYRQDPGQGLRLIYYSQIVNDFQKGDIAEGYSVSREKKESFPLTVTSAQKNPTAFYLCASSPGGTDTQYFGPGTRLTVL.

The chain has TRBV4-2 and TRBJ2-7, with 8 bases identical to TRBD1. Germline V gene sequence: CDR1 LGHNA, CDR2 YNFKEQ. The CDR3 loop spans 14 amino acids. J was trimmed by 4 bases and V by 0 bases; bases with no gene match: 2. The CDR3 spells CASSQDRGPYEQYF. The CDR3 nucleotides are TGTGCCAGCAGCCAAGACAGGGGGCCATACGAGCAGTACTTC.

The chain joins TRBV5-1 to TRBJ2-7, with D hard to call. V was shortened by 4 bases and J by 2 bases, with 10 bases between the two germline ends. Germline V gene sequence: CDR1 SGHRS, CDR2 YFSETQ. The CDR3 has 13 amino acids. This chain's CDR3 is CASSGQVTYEQYF. CDR3 nucleotides: TGCGCCAGCAGCGGGCAAGTCACCTACGAGCAGTACTTC.

The J gene is TRBJ2-7, the V gene TRBV28, with D perhaps TRBD1 (5 bases). This CDR3 comprises 11 residues. Germline CDR1 and CDR2: MDHEN and SYDVKM. Trimming took off 6 bases at V and 4 bases at J, with 7 bases between the two ends. The CDR3 nucleotides read TGTGCCAGCAGGTCAGGGTACGAGCAGTACTTC. Residues: CASRSGYEQYF. Drawing the rest from reference TRBV28 and TRBJ2-7, the complete variable domain is DVKVTQSSRYLVKRTGEKVFLECVQDMDHENMFWYRQDPGLGLRLIYFSYDVKMKEKGDIPEGYSVSREKKERFSLILESASTNQTSMYLCASRSGYEQYFGPGTRLTVT.

The rearrangement uses TRBV28 and TRBJ1-3; D is ambiguous. Germline lookup yields CDR1 MDHEN and CDR2 SYDVKM. This CDR3 is built from 13 residues. Trimming shortened V by 5 bases and J by 6 bases, and 11 bases separated the two germline ends. The CDR3 protein is CASSLPTKNTIYF. The CDR3 DNA follows: TGTGCCAGCAGTCTCCCCACTAAAAACACCATATATTTT.

The chain employs TRBV11-3 and TRBJ2-1; D uncertain. Trimming pared 2 bases from V and 5 bases from J, leaving 4 bases between. CDR3 length equals 12 residues. Germline values: CDR1 SGHNT, CDR2 YENEEA. CDR3 bases: TGTGCCAGCAGCTTATTTAACAATGAGCAGTTCTTC. Translating gives CASSLFNNEQFF.

The V call is TRBV11-2, the J call TRBJ1-2; 7 nucleotides align to TRBD1. The trim removed 7 bases at V and 0 bases at J, leaving 8 bases unmatched. The CDR3 loop spans 15 amino acids. Germline V gives CDR1 SGHAT, CDR2 FQNNGV. CDR3 in amino acids: CASKEGADTNYGYTF. The CDR3, as DNA: TGTGCCAGCAAGGAGGGGGCCGACACTAACTATGGCTACACCTTC.

V usage is TRBV7-2 and J usage is TRBJ2-2; 12 bases are a match to TRBD1. CDR1 and CDR2 from the germline V gene are SGHTA and FQGNSA. The CDR3 length is 15 residues. J gave up 8 bases and V 3 bases, and 4 bases lay outside the gene matches. The CDR3 spells CASSFRDRGLGELFF. The CDR3 DNA sequence: TGTGCCAGCAGCTTTAGGGACAGGGGGCTGGGGGAGCTGTTTTTT.

This rearrangement joins TRBV7-2 to TRBJ2-1, with D maybe TRBD2 (5 bases). V lost 1 base to trimming and J lost 8 bases, with 21 bases between them. CDR1 SGHTA and CDR2 FQGNSA come from the germline V gene. The CDR3 extends over 17 amino acids. The CDR3 protein is CASSLDWAGEESDEQFF. The CDR3 bases are TGTGCCAGCAGCTTAGATTGGGCGGGCGAAGAGTCAGATGAGCAGTTCTTC.

This chain joins TRBV27 and TRBJ2-1, with TRBD2 identical over 12 bases. Trimming removed 2 bases from V and 7 bases from J; junction bases left unmatched: 3. The CDR3 runs 15 residues. Germline V lookup: CDR1 MNHEY, CDR2 SMNVEV (reference sequence). The chain's CDR3 is CASSLASGGANEQFF. Written as DNA, the CDR3 is TGTGCCAGCAGTTTAGCTAGCGGGGGGGCTAATGAGCAGTTCTTC.